This T cell receptor beta chain was retrieved from a study of T cell responses to AZD1222 COVID-19 vaccine. Study-wide results and limits: Among vaccine-associated CD4 TCRs, coverage spanned spike, with dominance at 160-218 and 743-854. Elevations in Spike-specific TCR breadth and depth followed administration of two AZD1222 doses.

As concerns this clone: Antigen specificity is unknown.

The germline V gene has CDR1 SQVTM and CDR2 ANQGSEA. Trimming cost V 5 bases and J 5 bases, with 21 bases left between them. CDR3 length: 15 amino acids. TCRdb's copy holds only in-frame clones and misses some; the assay was immunoSEQ multiplex PCR. The sample has over 100,000 clones; less than 90% are singletons. The J gene is TRBJ2-5, the V gene TRBV29-1; D is perhaps TRBD1 or TRBD2 (5 bases each). The clonotype originates from an adult in good health. Specimen: peripheral blood, collected on day 0 of AZD1222 vaccination. The CDR3 loop is CSVSGAAENPETQYF. The CDR3 DNA reads as TGCAGCGTTTCCGGGGCAGCCGAAAACCCCGAGACCCAGTACTTC.